This TCR beta chain was profiled in a study of OX40 agonist ivuxolimab in advanced cancers. This clone was seen once. This CDR3 spans 13 amino acids. Trimming removed 5 bases at V and 0 bases at J, with 2 bases between. CDR1 MDHEN and CDR2 SYDVKM come from the germline V gene. Method: immunoSEQ multiplex PCR; TCRdb's copy keeps in-frame clones and lacks some. The data contain 50,000 to 80,000 clones, under 90% of them singletons. The chain employs TRBV28 and TRBJ2-6; D remains ambiguous. This clonotype originated in an adult with an advanced solid tumor such as melanoma, head and neck, liver or kidney cancer. The sample consisted of CD4+ or CD8+ T cells sorted from blood, taken in a trial of the OX40 agonist ivuxolimab. CDR3: CASSPSGANVLTF. In DNA, the CDR3 is TGTGCCAGCAGTCCCTCTGGGGCCAACGTCCTGACTTTC. Combining the CDR3 with reference TRBV28 and TRBJ2-6 gives the whole variable domain DVKVTQSSRYLVKRTGEKVFLECVQDMDHENMFWYRQDPGLGLRLIYFSYDVKMKEKGDIPEGYSVSREKKERFSLILESASTNQTSMYLCASSPSGANVLTFGAGSRLTVL.